These 21 T cell receptor beta chains came from one sample sequenced in a study of blood T cell repertoires in COVID-19. TCRdb's copy holds only in-frame clones and misses some; the assay was immunoSEQ multiplex PCR. The data show 65,000 to 80,000 clones, 82% seen once. Material for sequencing was peripheral blood. The source is a man aged 50 to 59 with acute or convalescent COVID-19.

The chain joins TRBV5-1 to TRBJ2-7, with 10 bases matching TRBD1. The CDR3 contains 14 residues. CDR1 SGHRS and CDR2 YFSETQ come from the germline V gene. The ends lost 4 bases at V and 2 bases at J; junction bases unmatched: 3. CDR3 sequence: CASSRGQGPYEQYF. The CDR3 DNA sequence: TGCGCCAGCAGCAGGGGACAGGGGCCCTACGAGCAGTACTTC.

This sequence joins TRBV29-1 and TRBJ1-2; 7 bases fit TRBD1. V shed 3 bases, J shed 4 bases, and the junction held 5 bases outside the gene matches. Germline CDR1 SQVTM, CDR2 ANQGSEA. The CDR3 length is 13 residues. CDR3 DNA sequence: TGCAGCGTTGAGGACAGGTCACTCTATGGCTACACCTTC. Protein: CSVEDRSLYGYTF.

The chain joins TRBV18 to TRBJ2-1; 8 nucleotides align to TRBD2. CDR3 length equals 15 residues. Germline V gene data show CDR1 as KGHSH and CDR2 as LQKENI. V lost 4 bases and J lost 7; bases outside the gene matches: 9. CDR3 region: CASSLGTRGSNEQFF. CDR3 coding DNA: TGTGCCAGCTCACTCGGGACTAGGGGAAGTAATGAGCAGTTCTTC.

The chain uses TRBV27 and TRBJ2-7, with 9 bases aligning to TRBD1. Germline V gene lookup returns CDR1 MNHEY and CDR2 SMNVEV (reference sequence). This CDR3 is 13 amino acids long. J was trimmed by 4 bases and V by 7 bases; bases with no gene match: 5. This CDR3 reads CASKGQGPYEQYF. CDR3 DNA: TGTGCCAGCAAGGGACAGGGACCTTACGAGCAGTACTTC.

The chain employs TRBV16 and TRBJ2-1; D possibly corresponds to TRBD2 (5 bases). The V end was cut by 8 bases, the J end by 4 bases, with 15 bases between. The V gene's germline CDR1 is KGHSY and CDR2 FQNENV. This CDR3 is built from 14 residues. Here the CDR3 DNA reads TGTGCCAGCGTCTCTACGGGAACGTACAATGAGCAGTTCTTC. Amino acid sequence: CASVSTGTYNEQFF.

V usage is TRBV9 and J usage is TRBJ2-3, with 7 bases identical to TRBD2. V lost 2 bases to trimming and J lost 2 bases; unmatched junction nucleotides: 5. The CDR3 is made up of 15 amino acids. The V gene's germline CDR1 is SGDLS and CDR2 YYNGEE. CDR3 DNA: TGTGCCAGCAGCGTCGGGGGGTTCCCCACAGATACGCAGTATTTT. Translating it yields CASSVGGFPTDTQYF.

In DNA, the CDR3 is TGCGCCAGCAGCCAAGAAGGAGGTGGAAACACCATATATTTT. Amino acids: CASSQEGGGNTIYF. V usage is TRBV4-1 and J usage is TRBJ1-3; D is undetermined. The CDR3 extends over 14 amino acids. Trimming removed 0 bases from V and 3 bases from J, with 6 bases in between. Germline lookup yields CDR1 MGHRA and CDR2 YSYEKL.

This chain links TRBV6-6 with TRBJ2-7; tentative D call: TRBD1 (6 bases). There are 14 residues in the CDR3. The ends were cut back, 8 bases at V and 3 bases at J, with 17 bases in the middle. Per the germline V gene, CDR1 is MNHNY and CDR2 is SVGAGI (reference sequence). The CDR3 DNA reads as TGTGCCAGCGCCAACCGACAGGTCGGCTACGAGCAGTACTTC. Its protein product is CASANRQVGYEQYF.

This chain links TRBV19 with TRBJ1-2; 7 bases agree with TRBD1. CDR1 and CDR2 from the germline V gene are LNHDA and SQIVND (reference sequence). The V and J ends lost 1 base and 1 base, in that order; junction bases with no gene match: 3. The CDR3 is 15 amino acids. CDR3 residues: CASSIAGGNNYGYTF. CDR3 nucleotides: TGTGCCAGTAGTATAGCAGGGGGGAATAACTATGGCTACACCTTC.

The rearrangement links TRBV15 to TRBJ1-3; no reliable D call. CDR3 size: 17 residues. Germline CDR1 is LNHNV and CDR2 is YYDKDF (reference sequence). The ends were cut back, 0 bases at V and 1 base at J, with 13 bases in the middle. This CDR3 is CATSRDPGLRSGNTIYF. The CDR3 DNA sequence: TGTGCCACCAGCAGAGATCCAGGTTTAAGGTCTGGAAACACCATATATTTT.

This rearrangement joins TRBV28 to TRBJ1-2; no reliable D call. In germline, CDR1 is MDHEN, CDR2 SYDVKM. Trimming took 2 bases from V and 2 from J, leaving 9 bases between them. The CDR3 has 14 residues. The CDR3 is CASSLTTSNYGYTF. CDR3 bases: TGTGCCAGCAGTTTAACGACATCAAACTATGGCTACACCTTC.

The rearrangement links TRBV10-3 to TRBJ1-1; tentative D call: TRBD1 (6 bases). CDR3 length: 14 amino acids. V shed 3 bases and J shed 5 bases, with 13 bases lying between them. Per germline, CDR1 ENHRY and CDR2 SYGVKD. The CDR3 nucleotides read TGTGCCATCAGTGAAAGGGGGGGCGAGACTGAAGCTTTCTTT. This codes for CAISERGGETEAFF.

This chain links TRBV5-1 with TRBJ2-2, with D hard to call. Trimming left V 4 bases short and J 4 bases short, with 11 bases between. This CDR3 region has 14 residues. Germline V lookup: CDR1 SGHRS, CDR2 YFSETQ. The CDR3 sequence is CASSRSLGTGELFF. As DNA, the CDR3 is TGCGCCAGCAGCCGTAGTCTTGGCACCGGGGAGCTGTTTTTT. Looking up the rest from reference TRBV5-1 and TRBJ2-2 gives the full variable domain: KAGVTQTPRYLIKTRGQQVTLSCSPISGHRSVSWYQQTPGQGLQFLFEYFSETQRNKGNFPGRFSGRQFSNSRSEMNVSTLELGDSALYLCASSRSLGTGELFFGEGSRLTVL.

This rearrangement joins TRBV28 to TRBJ2-3; no reliable D call. CDR1 is MDHEN and CDR2 is SYDVKM in the germline V gene. V lost 3 bases and J 4 bases, leaving 11 bases between the germline ends. This CDR3 has 14 residues. The CDR3 bases are TGTGCCAGCAGTTTCGGCCCCCAGGCAGATACGCAGTATTTT. Its translation is CASSFGPQADTQYF.

This clone occurred a few times. The chain couples TRBV19 to TRBJ1-1; TRBD1 might be the D (5 bases). CDR1 is LNHDA and CDR2 is SQIVND in the germline V gene (reference sequence). The CDR3 totals 15 residues. The V and J ends lost 7 bases and 0 bases respectively, with 15 bases between them. The CDR3: CASKDNSAMNTEAFF. In DNA form, the CDR3 reads TGTGCCAGTAAGGACAATTCAGCCATGAACACTGAAGCTTTCTTT. The variable domain in full, completed from reference TRBV19 and TRBJ1-1, reads DGGITQSPKYLFRKEGQNVTLSCEQNLNHDAMYWYRQDPGQGLRLIYYSQIVNDFQKGDIAEGYSVSREKKESFPLTVTSAQKNPTAFYLCASKDNSAMNTEAFFGQGTRLTVV.

This clone was seen once. The rearrangement links TRBV7-2 to TRBJ2-7; the D is unclear. Trimming removed 5 bases at V and 1 base at J, with 15 bases between. The CDR3 runs to 15 residues. Per germline, CDR1 SGHTA and CDR2 FQGNSA. The CDR3 sequence: CASSIRHSESYEQYF. As DNA, the CDR3 is TGTGCCAGCAGCATTCGACACTCGGAATCCTACGAGCAGTACTTC.

The chain uses TRBV5-5 and TRBJ1-2; TRBD1 agrees at 10 bases. Unmatched junction bases numbered 1, after V lost 4 bases and J lost 1 base. The CDR3 is 14 residues long. CDR1 SGHKS and CDR2 YYEKEE come from the germline V gene (reference sequence). The CDR3 region has the DNA TGTGCCAGCAGCGGGGACAGGGGTAACTATGGCTACACCTTC. As protein: CASSGDRGNYGYTF.

This rearrangement joins TRBV7-2 to TRBJ1-1, with D possibly TRBD1 on 5 matching bases. V lost 4 bases and J 1 base, leaving 10 bases between the germline ends. This CDR3 is 14 amino acids long. In germline, CDR1 is SGHTA, CDR2 FQGNSA. CDR3 loop: CASSSGHANTEAFF. The CDR3 nucleotides read TGTGCCAGCAGCTCCGGACACGCGAACACTGAAGCTTTCTTT.

The chain's CDR3 is CASSDPGQGLETQYF. The CDR3 DNA follows: TGTGCCAGCAGTGACCCGGGACAGGGGTTAGAGACCCAGTACTTC. This chain connects TRBV28 to TRBJ2-5; 10 bases match TRBD1. The trim removed 5 bases at V and 4 bases at J, leaving 7 bases unmatched. In germline, CDR1 is MDHEN, CDR2 SYDVKM. The CDR3 sequence is 15 residues long.

The rearrangement uses TRBV2 and TRBJ1-5, with 9 bases aligning to TRBD1. The germline gives CDR1 SNHLY, CDR2 FYNNEI. This CDR3 has 15 residues. V lost 6 bases and J lost 1; bases outside the gene matches: 4. CDR3 sequence: CASRQGAASNQPQHF. The CDR3 nucleotides are TGTGCCAGCAGACAGGGGGCGGCGAGCAATCAGCCCCAGCATTTT.

The rearrangement uses TRBV7-3 and TRBJ2-2; maybe TRBD1 (6 bases). CDR3 length: 18 residues. Germline V gene lookup returns CDR1 SGHTA and CDR2 FQGTGA. The V end lost 5 bases, the J end lost 1 base, and 20 bases lay between the germline ends. CDR3 sequence reads: CASSPLAPGHQNTGELFF. CDR3 nucleotides: TGTGCCAGCAGCCCCCTCGCTCCGGGACACCAGAACACCGGGGAGCTGTTTTTT.